This record concerns one TCR beta chain sequence. This specimen comes from a study of blood T cell repertoires in COVID-19. Whole-study context: Samples of COVID-19 (acute and convalescent) were obtained from the United States, Italy and Spain. The analysed material was cDNA or gDNA that came from T cells, B-cell-depleted T cells, or PBMCs.

Per the germline V gene, CDR1 is SNHLY and CDR2 is FYNNEI. The CDR3 runs 15 residues. Trimming took 2 bases from V and 3 from J, leaving 10 bases between them. In the source study's methods: Using reference gene primer amplification, nucleated cell counts were estimated. Profiled with immunoSEQ multiplex PCR; TCRdb holds only in-frame clones, not every one. V, J and clone size reflect that table, while D and trimming were determined from the DNA. Among approximately 110,000 clones listed, roughly 84% were seen once. The chain has TRBV2 and TRBJ2-2; possibly TRBD2 for D (6 bases). The receptor was isolated from a man aged 40-50 years with acute or convalescent COVID-19. The sample was peripheral blood. CDR3 loop: CASSERRVDTGELFF. The CDR3 bases are TGTGCCAGCAGTGAAAGGAGGGTGGACACCGGGGAGCTGTTTTTT.